Sequencing of this T cell receptor beta chain was carried out in a study of blood T cell repertoires in COVID-19. CDR1 and CDR2 (germline): MNHNY, SVGAGI (reference sequence). Trimming at V came to 7 bases and at J to 0 bases, leaving 6 bases not matched to a gene. The CDR3 covers 16 residues. Participant-reported clinical history was the basis for cohort assignment. The assay was immunoSEQ multiplex PCR, and TCRdb's table has in-frame clones only and misses some. The table lists more than 300,000 clones, approximately 89% of them singletons, with roughly 0.9% in the top ten. V is TRBV6-6 and J is TRBJ1-6; 7 bases are shared with TRBD1. The receptor was isolated from a middle-aged woman who had been exposed to COVID-19. The source material was PBMCs or T cells enriched from blood (not recorded which). In DNA, the CDR3 is TGTGCCAGCAATCCGGGACAGAGCTCCTATAATTCACCCCTCCACTTT. Translation: CASNPGQSSYNSPLHF.